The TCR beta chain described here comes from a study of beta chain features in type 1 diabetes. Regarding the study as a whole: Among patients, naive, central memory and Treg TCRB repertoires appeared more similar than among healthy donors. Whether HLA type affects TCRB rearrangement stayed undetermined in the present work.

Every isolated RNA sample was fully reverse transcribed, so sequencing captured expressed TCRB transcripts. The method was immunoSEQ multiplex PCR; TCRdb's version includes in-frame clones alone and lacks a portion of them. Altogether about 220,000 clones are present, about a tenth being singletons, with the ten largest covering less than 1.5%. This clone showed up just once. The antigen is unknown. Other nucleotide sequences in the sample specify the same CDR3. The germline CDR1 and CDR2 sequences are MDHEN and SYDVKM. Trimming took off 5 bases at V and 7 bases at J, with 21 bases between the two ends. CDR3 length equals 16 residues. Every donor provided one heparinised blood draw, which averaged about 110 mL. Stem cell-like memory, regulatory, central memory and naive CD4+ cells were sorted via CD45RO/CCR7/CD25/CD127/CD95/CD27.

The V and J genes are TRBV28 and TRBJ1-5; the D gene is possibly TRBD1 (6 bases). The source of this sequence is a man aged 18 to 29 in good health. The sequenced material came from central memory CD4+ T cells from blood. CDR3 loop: CASSPRGGGLWQPQHF. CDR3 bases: TGTGCCAGCAGTCCTCGTGGGGGGGGGCTTTGGCAGCCCCAGCATTTT.